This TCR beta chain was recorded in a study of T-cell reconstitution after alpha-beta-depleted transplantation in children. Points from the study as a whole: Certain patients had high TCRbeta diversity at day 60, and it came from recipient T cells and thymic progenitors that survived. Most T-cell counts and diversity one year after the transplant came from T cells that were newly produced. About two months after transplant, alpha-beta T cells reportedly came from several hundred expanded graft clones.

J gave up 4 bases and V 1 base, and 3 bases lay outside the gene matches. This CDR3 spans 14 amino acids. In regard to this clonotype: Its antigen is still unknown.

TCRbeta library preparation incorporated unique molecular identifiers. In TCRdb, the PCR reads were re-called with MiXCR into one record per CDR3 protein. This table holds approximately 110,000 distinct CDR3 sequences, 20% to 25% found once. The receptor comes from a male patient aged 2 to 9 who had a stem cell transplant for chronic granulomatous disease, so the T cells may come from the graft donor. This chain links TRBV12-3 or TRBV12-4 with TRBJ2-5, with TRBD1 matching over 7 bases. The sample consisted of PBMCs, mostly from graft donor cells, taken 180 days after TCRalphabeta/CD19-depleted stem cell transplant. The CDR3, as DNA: TGTGCCAGCAGTTTAGGGGACAGACGAGAGACCCAGTACTTC. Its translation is CASSLGDRRETQYF.